This T cell receptor beta chain is drawn from a study of T cells in Graves' hyperthyroidism and ophthalmopathy. General observations from the study: The blood repertoire included most of the expanded thyroid clonotypes above 0.001.

This clonotype was seen only once. Its antigen remains unidentified. The CDR3 contains 15 residues. V shed 1 base, J shed 6 bases, and the junction held 5 bases outside the gene matches. In germline, CDR1 is SGHTA, CDR2 FQGTGA. TCR beta CDR3 regions were amplified from RNA transcripts. HTBI primers were employed in a first-round RT-PCR of the TCR CDR3. Using its own MiXCR run on the multiplex PCR reads, TCRdb lists one record per CDR3 protein. The sample has a few hundred thousand distinct CDR3 sequences; 12% to 15% are singletons. This chain joins TRBV7-3 and TRBJ2-2, with TRBD2 matching 7 bases. The source of this sequence is a woman aged 55-69 years with Graves' ophthalmopathy. The specimen sequenced was blood. In nucleotides, the CDR3 is TGTGCCAGCAGCTTAAACGCGGGAGCCCCCGGGGAGCTGTTTTTT. It yields the protein CASSLNAGAPGELFF.